A selection of T cell receptor beta chains follows, all from one sample in a study of response to subunit inactivated influenza vaccine. Using its own MiXCR run on the RT-PCR reads, TCRdb lists one record per CDR3 protein. Here the sample spans some 550,000 distinct CDR3 sequences, under 25% being singletons. The sample was also reused in another study, on T cells expressing NK-cell markers.

This specimen consisted of CD4+ T cells sorted from PBMCs, obtained approximately 13 days after vaccination. These TCRs come from a man aged 45-65 years who received an inactivated influenza vaccine. CDR3s include the opening cysteine and the closing phenylalanine or tryptophan.

v_gene,j_gene,CDR3aa
TRBV6-2/TRBV6-3,TRBJ2-3,CASSYSTGQGPDTQYF
TRBV10-3,TRBJ2-1,CAISVEAGGNEQFF
TRBV6-5,TRBJ2-7,CASSYSGTGDYEQYF
TRBV12-3/TRBV12-4,TRBJ1-2,CASSPQGRPSYGYTF
TRBV12-3/TRBV12-4,TRBJ2-1,CASSFGNQGFF
TRBV7-9,TRBJ1-2,CASTIGADYGYTF
TRBV7-2,TRBJ1-1,CASSFRGLAEAFF
TRBV11-2,TRBJ1-1,CASSYAGQVVTEAFF
TRBV20-1,TRBJ1-1,CSASGGLTEAFF
TRBV6-1,TRBJ1-5,CASKGQGGQPQHF
TRBV6-5,TRBJ1-2,CASSYDPVTGLNGYTF